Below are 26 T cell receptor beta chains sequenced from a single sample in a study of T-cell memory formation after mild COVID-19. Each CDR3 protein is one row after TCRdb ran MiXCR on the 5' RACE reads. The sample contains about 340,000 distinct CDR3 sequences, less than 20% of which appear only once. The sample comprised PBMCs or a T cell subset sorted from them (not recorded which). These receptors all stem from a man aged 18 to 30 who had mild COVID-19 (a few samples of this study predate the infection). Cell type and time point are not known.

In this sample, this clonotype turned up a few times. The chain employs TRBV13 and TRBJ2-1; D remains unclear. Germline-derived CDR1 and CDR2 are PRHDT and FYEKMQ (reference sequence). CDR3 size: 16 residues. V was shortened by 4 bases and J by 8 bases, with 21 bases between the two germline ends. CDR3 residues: CASSSQRDLPPHEQFF. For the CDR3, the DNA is TGTGCCAGCAGCTCCCAACGCGATCTCCCCCCCCATGAGCAGTTCTTC.

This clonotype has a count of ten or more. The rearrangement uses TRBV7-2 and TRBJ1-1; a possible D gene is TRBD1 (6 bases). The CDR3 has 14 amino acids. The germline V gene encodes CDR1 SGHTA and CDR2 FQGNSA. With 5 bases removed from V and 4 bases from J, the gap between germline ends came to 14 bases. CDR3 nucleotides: TGTGCCAGCAGCCCACAGGGTATCGGCACTGAAGCTTTCTTT. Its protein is CASSPQGIGTEAFF.

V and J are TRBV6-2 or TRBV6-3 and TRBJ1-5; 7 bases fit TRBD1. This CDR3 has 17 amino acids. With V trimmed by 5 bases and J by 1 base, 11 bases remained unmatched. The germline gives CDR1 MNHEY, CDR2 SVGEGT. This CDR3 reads CASSRALGTVSNQPQHF. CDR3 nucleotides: TGTGCCAGCAGTCGCGCGCTGGGGACAGTCAGCAATCAGCCCCAGCATTTT.

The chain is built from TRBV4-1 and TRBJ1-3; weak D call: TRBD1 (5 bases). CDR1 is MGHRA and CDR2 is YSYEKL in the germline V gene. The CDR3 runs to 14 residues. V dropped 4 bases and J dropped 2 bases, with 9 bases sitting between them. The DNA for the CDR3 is TGCGCCAGCAGCCGAGGGGAGGCTGGAAACACCATATATTTT. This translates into CASSRGEAGNTIYF.

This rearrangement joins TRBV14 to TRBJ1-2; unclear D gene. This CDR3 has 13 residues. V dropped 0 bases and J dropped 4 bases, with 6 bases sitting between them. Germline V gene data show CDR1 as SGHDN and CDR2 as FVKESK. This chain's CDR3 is CASSQDLAYGYTF. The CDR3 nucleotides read TGTGCCAGCAGCCAAGATTTGGCCTATGGCTACACCTTC.

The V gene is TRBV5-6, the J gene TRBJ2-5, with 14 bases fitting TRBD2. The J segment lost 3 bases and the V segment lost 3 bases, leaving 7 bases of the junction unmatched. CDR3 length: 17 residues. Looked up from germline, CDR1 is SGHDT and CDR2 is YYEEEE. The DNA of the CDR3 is TGTGCCAGCAGCTCTCGGACTAGCGGGGGGCGGAAAGAGACCCAGTACTTC. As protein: CASSSRTSGGRKETQYF.

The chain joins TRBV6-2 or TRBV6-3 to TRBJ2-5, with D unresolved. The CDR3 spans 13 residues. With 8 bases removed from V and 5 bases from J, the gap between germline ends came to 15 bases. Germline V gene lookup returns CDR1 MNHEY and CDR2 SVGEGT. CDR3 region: CASCRPAGETQYF. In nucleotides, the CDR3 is TGTGCCAGCTGCCGTCCGGCTGGGGAGACCCAGTACTTC.

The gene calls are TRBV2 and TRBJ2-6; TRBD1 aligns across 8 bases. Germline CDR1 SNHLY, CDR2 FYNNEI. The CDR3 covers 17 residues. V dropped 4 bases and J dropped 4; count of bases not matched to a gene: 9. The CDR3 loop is CASSGTGMVGGANVLTF. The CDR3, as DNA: TGTGCCAGCAGTGGGACAGGGATGGTGGGGGGGGCCAACGTCCTGACTTTC.

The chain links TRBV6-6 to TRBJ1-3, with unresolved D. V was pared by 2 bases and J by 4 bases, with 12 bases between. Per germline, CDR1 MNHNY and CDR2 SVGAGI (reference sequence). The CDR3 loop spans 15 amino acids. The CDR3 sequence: CASSYVGEGGNTIYF. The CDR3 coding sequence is TGTGCCAGCAGTTACGTCGGGGAAGGAGGAAACACCATATATTTT.

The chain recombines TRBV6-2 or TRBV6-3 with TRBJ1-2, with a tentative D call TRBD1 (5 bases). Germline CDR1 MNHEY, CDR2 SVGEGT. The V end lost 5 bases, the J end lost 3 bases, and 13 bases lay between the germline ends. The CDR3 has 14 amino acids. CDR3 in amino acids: CASSPRPGHYGYTF. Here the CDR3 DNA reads TGTGCCAGCAGTCCCCGTCCGGGGCACTATGGCTACACCTTC.

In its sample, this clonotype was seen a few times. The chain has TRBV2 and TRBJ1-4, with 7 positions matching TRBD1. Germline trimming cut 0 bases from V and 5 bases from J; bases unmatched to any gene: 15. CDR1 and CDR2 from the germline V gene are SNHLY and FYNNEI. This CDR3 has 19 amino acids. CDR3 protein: CASSEATGPGQAPNEKLFF. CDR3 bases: TGTGCCAGCAGTGAAGCCACGGGACCAGGACAGGCTCCAAATGAAAAACTGTTTTTT.

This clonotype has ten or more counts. The CDR3 region is CASSPWAVGREAFF. The DNA for the CDR3 is TGTGCCAGCAGCCCCTGGGCCGTGGGTAGAGAAGCTTTCTTT. The V call is TRBV7-2, the J call TRBJ1-1; D remains ambiguous. V was clipped by 5 bases and J by 8 bases, with 18 bases between them. CDR3 length equals 14 residues. Germline V lookup: CDR1 SGHTA, CDR2 FQGNSA.

CDR3 sequence reads: CATGLGTGYQPQHF. In DNA, the CDR3 is TGTGCTACCGGGTTGGGGACAGGGTATCAGCCCCAGCATTTT. The V gene is TRBV12-5, the J gene TRBJ1-5, with 9 bases matching TRBD1. The CDR3 runs 14 residues. Per the germline V gene, CDR1 is LGHNT and CDR2 is FRNRAP. Germline trimming cut 10 bases from V and 5 bases from J; bases unmatched to any gene: 9.

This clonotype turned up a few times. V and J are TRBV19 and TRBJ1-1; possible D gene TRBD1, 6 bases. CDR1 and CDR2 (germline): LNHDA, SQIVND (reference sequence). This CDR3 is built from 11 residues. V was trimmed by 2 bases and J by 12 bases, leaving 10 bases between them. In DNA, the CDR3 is TGTGCCAGTAGTATAAGGCAGGGGACTTTCTTT. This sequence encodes CASSIRQGTFF.

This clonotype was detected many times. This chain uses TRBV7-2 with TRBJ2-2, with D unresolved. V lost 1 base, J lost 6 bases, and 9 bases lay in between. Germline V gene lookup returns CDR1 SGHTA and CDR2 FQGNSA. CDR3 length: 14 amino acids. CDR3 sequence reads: CASSLDMVAGELFF. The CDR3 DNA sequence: TGTGCCAGCAGCTTAGATATGGTAGCCGGGGAGCTGTTTTTT. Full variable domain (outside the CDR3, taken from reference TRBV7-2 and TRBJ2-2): GAGVSQSPSNKVTEKGKDVELRCDPISGHTALYWYRQSLGQGLEFLIYFQGNSAPDKSGLPSDRFSAERTGGSVSTLTIQRTQQEDSAVYLCASSLDMVAGELFFGEGSRLTVL.

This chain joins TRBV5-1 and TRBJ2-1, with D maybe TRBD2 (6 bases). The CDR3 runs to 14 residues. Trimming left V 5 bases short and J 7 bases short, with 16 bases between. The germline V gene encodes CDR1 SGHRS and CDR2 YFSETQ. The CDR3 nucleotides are TGCGCCAGCAGGGTCCCGGGGGTGGGTAATGAGCAGTTCTTC. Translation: CASRVPGVGNEQFF.

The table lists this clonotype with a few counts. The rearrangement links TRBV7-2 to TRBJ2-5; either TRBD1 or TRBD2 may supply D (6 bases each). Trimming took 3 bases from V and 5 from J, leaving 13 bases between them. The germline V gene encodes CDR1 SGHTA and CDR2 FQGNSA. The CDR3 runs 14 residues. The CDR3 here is CASSFDGGEETQYF. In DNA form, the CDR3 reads TGTGCCAGCAGCTTTGACGGGGGCGAGGAGACCCAGTACTTC.

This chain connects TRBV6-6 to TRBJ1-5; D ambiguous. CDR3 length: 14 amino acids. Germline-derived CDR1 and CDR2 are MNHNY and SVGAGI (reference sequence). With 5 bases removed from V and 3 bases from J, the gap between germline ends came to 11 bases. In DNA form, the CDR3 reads TGTGCCAGCAGTCCTGGCTTTACCAATCAGCCCCAGCATTTT. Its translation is CASSPGFTNQPQHF.

CDR3: CASSGGRGTDTQYF. In DNA form, the CDR3 reads TGCGCCAGCAGCGGGGGACGAGGGACAGATACGCAGTATTTT. This sequence joins TRBV5-1 and TRBJ2-3; D possibly uses TRBD1 or TRBD2 (5 bases each). With 4 bases removed from V and 3 bases from J, the gap between germline ends came to 12 bases. The CDR3 has 14 residues. From germline, CDR1 is SGHRS and CDR2 YFSETQ.

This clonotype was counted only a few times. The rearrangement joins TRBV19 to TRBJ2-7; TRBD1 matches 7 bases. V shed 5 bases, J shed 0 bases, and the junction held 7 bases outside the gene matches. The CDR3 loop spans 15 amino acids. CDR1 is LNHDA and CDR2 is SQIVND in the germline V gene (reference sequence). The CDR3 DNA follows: TGTGCCAGTAGTGCCGGGACAGCGAGCTCCTACGAGCAGTACTTC. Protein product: CASSAGTASSYEQYF.

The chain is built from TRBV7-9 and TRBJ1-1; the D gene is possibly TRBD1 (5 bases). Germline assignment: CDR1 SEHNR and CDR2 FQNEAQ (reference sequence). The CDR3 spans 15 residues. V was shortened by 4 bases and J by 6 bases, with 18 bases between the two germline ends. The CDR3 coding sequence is TGTGCCAGCAGCTCCGTGTTGGGGTTGGGGGCTGAAGCTTTCTTT. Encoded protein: CASSSVLGLGAEAFF.

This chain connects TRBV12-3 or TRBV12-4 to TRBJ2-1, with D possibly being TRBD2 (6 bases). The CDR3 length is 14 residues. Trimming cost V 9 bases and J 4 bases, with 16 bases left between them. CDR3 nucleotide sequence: TGTGCCAGTCGTTCTCGCGGGGAGTACAATGAGCAGTTCTTC. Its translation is CASRSRGEYNEQFF.

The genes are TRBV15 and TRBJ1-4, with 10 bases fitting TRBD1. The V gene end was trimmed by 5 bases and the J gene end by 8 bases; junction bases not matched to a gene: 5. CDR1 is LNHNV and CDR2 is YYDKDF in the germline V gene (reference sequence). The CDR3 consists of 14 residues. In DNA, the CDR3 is TGTGCCACCAGCGTTGGGACAGGGGAAGAAAAACTGTTTTTT. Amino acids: CATSVGTGEEKLFF. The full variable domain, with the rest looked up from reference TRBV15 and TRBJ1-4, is DAMVIQNPRYQVTQFGKPVTLSCSQTLNHNVMYWYQQKSSQAPKLLFHYYDKDFNNEADTPDNFQSRRPNTSFCFLDIRSPGLGDTAMYLCATSVGTGEEKLFFGSGTQLSVL.

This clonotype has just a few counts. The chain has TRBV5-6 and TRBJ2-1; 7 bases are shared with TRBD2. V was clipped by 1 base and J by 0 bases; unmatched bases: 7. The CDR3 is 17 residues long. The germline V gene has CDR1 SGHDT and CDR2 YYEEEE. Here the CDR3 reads CASSLFAGESSYNEQFF. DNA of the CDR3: TGTGCCAGCAGCTTGTTTGCGGGGGAGAGCTCCTACAATGAGCAGTTCTTC.

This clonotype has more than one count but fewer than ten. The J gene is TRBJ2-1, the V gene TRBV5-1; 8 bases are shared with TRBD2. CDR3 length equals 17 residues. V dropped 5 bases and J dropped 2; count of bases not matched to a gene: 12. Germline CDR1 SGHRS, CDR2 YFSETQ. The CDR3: CASSPSGVAGPYNEQFF. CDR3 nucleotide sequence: TGCGCCAGCAGTCCGAGCGGGGTAGCGGGGCCCTACAATGAGCAGTTCTTC.

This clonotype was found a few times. The CDR3 loop is CASLPGQGVGQPQHF. The CDR3, as DNA: TGTGCCAGCTTACCGGGACAGGGAGTCGGACAGCCCCAGCATTTT. The genes are TRBV27 and TRBJ1-5; 9 positions agree with TRBD1. Germline values: CDR1 MNHEY, CDR2 SMNVEV (reference sequence). Unmatched junction bases numbered 12, after V lost 8 bases and J lost 7 bases. There are 15 residues in the CDR3.